This TCR beta chain was sequenced during a study of blood T cells in healthy people across ages. Peripheral blood from each donor was collected in a volume of 8.5 to 10 milliliters. For the second PCR, which ran for about 6 to 11 cycles, a sample-barcoded 5' primer and a J-beta primer mix were used. A template-switch adaptor that had 12 random nucleotides put a tag on each cDNA molecule. TCRdb redid the calling of the 5' RACE reads with MiXCR, one entry per CDR3 protein. The table includes around 1.5 million distinct CDR3 sequences, roughly 32% detected once. Study results and caveats: Possibly, changes in expanded clonotypes were confounded because donor CMV status was unknown. Observed TCR beta diversity per million T cells went down as age went up. This fall followed a roughly linear course with age.

About this clonotype itself: Its target is not known.

Sequenced input: blood. The receptor comes from a woman aged 25 to 39 in good health.

The CDR3 sequence is CATSGGDYYGYTF. The DNA for the CDR3 is TGTGCCACCAGTGGGGGTGATTACTATGGCTACACCTTC. V usage is TRBV24-1 and J usage is TRBJ1-2, with unresolved D. This CDR3 has 13 residues. Germline V gene sequence: CDR1 KGHDR, CDR2 SFDVKD. Trimming pared 5 bases from V and 3 bases from J, leaving 9 bases between.